The 9 T cell receptor beta chains below come from one sample, sequenced in a study of early T cells in non-severe SARS-CoV-2 infection (dated by TCRdb to about 2021). Library preparation used 5' RACE. Data came from a NextSeq 500. TCRdb passed the public sequencing reads through fastp at Q25 and MiXCR, retaining productive beta sequences. A single entry per CDR3 protein holds the most common genes and DNA from its merged rows. The sample data list tens of thousands of distinct CDR3 sequences, and roughly 7% of these were observed just once. The top ten clonotypes cover 6.5% to 9.5% of the sample. Sequenced material: whole blood. Source of these receptors: an adult who was a healthcare worker with PCR-confirmed SARS-CoV-2 infection or an uninfected control (not recorded which).

A few counts support this clonotype. This rearrangement joins TRBV20-1 to TRBJ1-6, with 7 nucleotides matching TRBD1. V gave up 1 base and J gave up 5 bases; unmatched junction bases: 8. This CDR3 comprises 16 residues. Germline CDR1 is DFQATT and CDR2 is SNEGSKA (reference sequence). CDR3 in amino acids: CSARVTGGTDNSPLHF. The CDR3 DNA reads as TGCAGTGCTAGAGTTACCGGGGGGACAGATAATTCACCCCTCCACTTT.

This clonotype was seen more than once but under ten times. The rearrangement joins TRBV12-3 or TRBV12-4 to TRBJ2-1; TRBD2 is a possible D gene (5 bases). V was cut by 8 bases and J by 9 bases, with 11 bases left in between. This CDR3 spans 11 amino acids. The CDR3 loop is CASGRGIEQFF. The CDR3 nucleotides read TGTGCCAGCGGGCGAGGGATTGAGCAGTTCTTC.

This clonotype appeared many times. This chain connects TRBV9 to TRBJ2-7; tentative D call: TRBD2 (5 bases). Germline V gives CDR1 SGDLS, CDR2 YYNGEE. The CDR3 extends over 13 amino acids. V was pared by 5 bases and J by 4 bases, with 13 bases between. This CDR3 is CASSAGVQYEQYF. The CDR3 DNA reads TGTGCCAGCAGTGCCGGGGTACAATACGAGCAGTACTTC.

Remarks on this clonotype: One junction end does not reproduce the germline sequence, and a read error may be involved. V and J are TRBV5-1 and TRBJ2-6, with D maybe TRBD1 (5 bases). The germline CDR1 and CDR2 sequences are SGHRS and YFSETQ. The CDR3 length is 18 residues. The CDR3 DNA is TGCGCCAGCAGCTCAGCAGGGTTGGATCCCTCTGGGGCCAACGTCCTGATTTTC. Translated: CASSSAGLDPSGANVLIF.

V and J are TRBV29-1 and TRBJ2-1; possibly TRBD2 for D (6 bases). Trimming took 1 base from V and 3 from J, leaving 10 bases between them. Germline V lookup: CDR1 SQVTM, CDR2 ANQGSEA. The CDR3 extends over 14 amino acids. CDR3 sequence: CSVEGGESYNEQFF. CDR3 coding DNA: TGCAGCGTTGAAGGCGGGGAAAGCTACAATGAGCAGTTCTTC.

There are many counts of this clonotype. The chain uses TRBV29-1 and TRBJ2-7, with a tentative D call TRBD2 (6 bases). This CDR3 is 13 amino acids long. In germline, CDR1 is SQVTM, CDR2 ANQGSEA. The V end lost 4 bases, the J end lost 1 base, and 11 bases lay between the germline ends. CDR3 DNA: TGCAGCGTTGGGTTGGGGGGTTCCTACGAGCAGTACTTC. This codes for CSVGLGGSYEQYF.

The chain uses TRBV2 and TRBJ2-3, with TRBD1 as a possible D gene (8 bases). The CDR3 runs 17 residues. From germline, CDR1 is SNHLY and CDR2 FYNNEI. Trimming took 2 bases from V and 2 from J, leaving 17 bases between them. CDR3 sequence: CASSEIRGGQVTDTQYF. The DNA of the CDR3 is TGTGCCAGCAGTGAAATAAGGGGGGGACAGGTCACAGATACGCAGTATTTT.

This clonotype showed up many times. The gene calls are TRBV5-6 and TRBJ1-4; tentatively, D is TRBD1 (6 bases). Germline CDR1 is SGHDT and CDR2 is YYEEEE. Trimming stripped 4 bases from V and 6 bases from J, with 16 bases between. The CDR3 has 15 amino acids. The CDR3 loop reads CASSRVGGVDEKLFF. The CDR3 DNA follows: TGTGCCAGCAGCCGGGTGGGGGGCGTTGATGAAAAACTGTTTTTT.

In this sample, this clonotype turned up many times. The chain uses TRBV20-1 and TRBJ1-2, with 7 bases fitting TRBD1. The CDR3 length is 13 residues. Germline loops: CDR1 DFQATT, CDR2 SNEGSKA (reference sequence). Trimming took 5 bases from V and 3 from J; bases not matched to a gene: 6. The CDR3 protein is CSAYFGTDYGYTF. CDR3 DNA sequence: TGCAGTGCTTATTTCGGGACAGACTATGGCTACACCTTC.